Given below is one T cell receptor beta chain in context. Trimming stripped 2 bases from V and 1 base from J, with 14 bases between. Germline assignment: CDR1 SGHTA and CDR2 FQGTGA. CDR3 size: 17 residues. The protocol was immunoSEQ multiplex PCR, while the TCRdb copy is restricted to in-frame clones and leaves out a portion. The table includes about 210,000 clones, 85% to 95% detected once. This entry comes from a study of T cell responses to AZD1222 COVID-19 vaccine. The specimen comprised peripheral blood, sampled on day 0 of AZD1222 vaccination. The clonotype was recovered from an adult in good health. This chain connects TRBV7-3 to TRBJ2-2; no clear D. The CDR3 nucleotides read TGTGCCAGCAGCTTATTCCCAAGAAAACAGAACACCGGGGAGCTGTTTTTT. Encoded protein: CASSLFPRKQNTGELFF.